This T cell receptor (beta chain) was recovered during a study of cytomegalovirus exposure and HLA in healthy donors. Study findings and constraints: When analyzed later, a missense DCLRE1C variant was found to be linked to TCR beta V- and J-gene trimming. Most CMV-associated TCR beta chains appeared HLA-restricted in a later analysis.

This PCR relied on a set of 60 Vbeta primers and 13 Jbeta primers. Sequencing was performed with immunoSEQ multiplex PCR; in TCRdb, only in-frame clones are kept and a portion is missing. The table records about 160,000 clones, approximately 80% of them present only once. Germline V gives CDR1 SGHTS, CDR2 YDEGEE. The CDR3 covers 17 residues. The ends were cut back, 2 bases at V and 1 base at J, with 16 bases in the middle. This clone was detected once. Its antigen is still unknown. All the people who gave samples were healthy bone marrow donors. This chain links TRBV5-8 with TRBJ1-3; tentatively, D is TRBD1 (5 bases). Sequenced: PBMCs. The clonotype originates from a woman aged 25 to 39 in good health and CMV-seropositive. This CDR3 reads CASSFRGGKKSGNTIYF. In DNA form, the CDR3 reads TGTGCCAGCAGCTTCCGCGGGGGGAAGAAGTCTGGAAACACCATATATTTT.